This T cell receptor beta chain came from a study of regulatory T cells in long-lasting Graves disease. Broader study findings: Peripheral blood alone, not thyroid tissue, underwent study.

Construction of the TCR beta libraries employed iRepertoire HTBI primers in conjunction with Arm-PCR of CDR3 regions. TCRdb reprocessed the multiplex PCR reads via MiXCR and lists one record per CDR3 protein. This table has around 400,000 distinct CDR3 sequences, about a sixth appearing once. This clonotype has a count of ten or more. The target antigen is unknown. The time point is: newly diagnosed GD, antithyroid drugs for less than 3 months. RNA extracted from PBMCs served as the sequencing template. Those enrolled as patients came out of an endocrinology department in Xi'an, China. The CDR3 is made up of 15 amino acids. The V and J ends lost 1 base and 6 bases respectively, with 12 bases between them. Germline CDR1 and CDR2: SGHAT and FQNNGV.

The origin of this receptor is a female donor with Graves disease. This chain uses TRBV11-2 with TRBJ1-4, with a possible D match to TRBD1 (5 bases). This material consisted of peripheral blood mononuclear cells (PBMCs), taken at new diagnosis, from a patient treated with antithyroid drugs. The CDR3, as DNA: TGTGCCAGCAGCTTAGGTACCCTGGGGGATGAAAAACTGTTTTTT. Amino acids: CASSLGTLGDEKLFF.